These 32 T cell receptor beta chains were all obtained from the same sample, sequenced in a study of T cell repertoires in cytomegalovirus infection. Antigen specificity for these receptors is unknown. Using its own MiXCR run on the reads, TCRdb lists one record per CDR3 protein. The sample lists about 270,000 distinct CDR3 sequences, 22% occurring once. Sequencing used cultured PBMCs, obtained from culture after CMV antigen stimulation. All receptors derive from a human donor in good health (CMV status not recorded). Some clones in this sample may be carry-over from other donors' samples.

CDR3 residues: CASSTLQGANTGELFF. CDR3 sequence (DNA): TGTGCCAGTAGTACCCTTCAGGGGGCGAACACCGGGGAGCTGTTTTTT. This rearrangement joins TRBV19 to TRBJ2-2, with 7 bases aligning to TRBD1. The V gene's germline CDR1 is LNHDA and CDR2 SQIVND (reference sequence). V lost 4 bases to trimming and J lost 0 bases; unmatched junction nucleotides: 5. CDR3 size: 16 residues.

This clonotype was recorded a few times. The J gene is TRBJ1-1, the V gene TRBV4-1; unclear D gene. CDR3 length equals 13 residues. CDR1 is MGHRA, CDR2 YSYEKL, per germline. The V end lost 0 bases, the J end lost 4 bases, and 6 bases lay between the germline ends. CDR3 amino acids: CASSQETITEAFF. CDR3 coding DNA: TGCGCCAGCAGCCAAGAGACGATCACTGAAGCTTTCTTT.

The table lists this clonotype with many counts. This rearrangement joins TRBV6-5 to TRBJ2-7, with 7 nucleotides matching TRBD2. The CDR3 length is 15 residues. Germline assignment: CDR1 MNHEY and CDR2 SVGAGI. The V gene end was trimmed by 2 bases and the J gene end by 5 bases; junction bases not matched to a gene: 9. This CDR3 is CASSYLGGRGDEQYF. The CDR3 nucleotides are TGTGCCAGCAGTTACCTGGGCGGGAGAGGCGACGAGCAGTACTTC.

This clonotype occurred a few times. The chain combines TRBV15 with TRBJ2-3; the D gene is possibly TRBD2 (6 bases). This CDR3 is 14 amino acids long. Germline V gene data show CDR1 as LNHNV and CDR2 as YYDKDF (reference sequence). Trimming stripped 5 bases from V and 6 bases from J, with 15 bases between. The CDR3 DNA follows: TGTGCCACCAGCGGCGATCTCGGGAGTGATACGCAGTATTTT. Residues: CATSGDLGSDTQYF.

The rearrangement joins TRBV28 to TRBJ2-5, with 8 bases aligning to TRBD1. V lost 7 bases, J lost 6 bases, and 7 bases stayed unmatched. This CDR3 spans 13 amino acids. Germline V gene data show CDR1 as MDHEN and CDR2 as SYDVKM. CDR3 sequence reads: CASNPGQAQTQYF. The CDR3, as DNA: TGTGCCAGCAATCCGGGACAGGCTCAGACCCAGTACTTC.

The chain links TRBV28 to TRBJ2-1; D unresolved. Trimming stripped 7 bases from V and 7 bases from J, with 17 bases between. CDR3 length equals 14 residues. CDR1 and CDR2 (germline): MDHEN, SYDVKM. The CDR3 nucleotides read TGTGCCAGCACCCGAAGGGTCATTGGGAATGAGCAGTTCTTC. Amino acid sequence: CASTRRVIGNEQFF.

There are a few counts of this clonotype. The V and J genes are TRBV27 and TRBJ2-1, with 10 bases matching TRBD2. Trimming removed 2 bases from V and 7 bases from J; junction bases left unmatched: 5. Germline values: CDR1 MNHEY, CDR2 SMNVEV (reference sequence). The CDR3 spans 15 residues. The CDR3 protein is CASSLNSGRPNEQFF. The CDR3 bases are TGTGCCAGCAGTTTAAATAGCGGGAGGCCTAATGAGCAGTTCTTC.

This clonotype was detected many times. The CDR3 DNA reads as TGTGCCAGTAGCACGGACAGGGTGGCCGGGGAGCTGTTTTTT. Encoded protein: CASSTDRVAGELFF. The V gene is TRBV19, the J gene TRBJ2-2; 8 nucleotides agree with TRBD1. Per germline, CDR1 LNHDA and CDR2 SQIVND (reference sequence). V dropped 6 bases and J dropped 6; count of bases not matched to a gene: 6. The CDR3 has 14 amino acids.

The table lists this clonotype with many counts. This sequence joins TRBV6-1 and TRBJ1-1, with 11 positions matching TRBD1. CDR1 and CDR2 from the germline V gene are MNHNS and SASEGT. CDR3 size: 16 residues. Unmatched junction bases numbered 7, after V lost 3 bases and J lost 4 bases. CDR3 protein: CASSEGTGGGGTEAFF. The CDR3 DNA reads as TGTGCCAGCAGTGAGGGGACAGGGGGTGGGGGCACTGAAGCTTTCTTT.

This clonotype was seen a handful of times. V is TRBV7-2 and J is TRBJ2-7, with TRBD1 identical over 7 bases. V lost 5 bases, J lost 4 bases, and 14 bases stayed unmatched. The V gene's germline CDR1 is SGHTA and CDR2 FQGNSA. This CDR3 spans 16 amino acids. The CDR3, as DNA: TGTGCCAGCAGCACCACAGGGGAATGGTTAGGGTACGAGCAGTACTTC. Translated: CASSTTGEWLGYEQYF. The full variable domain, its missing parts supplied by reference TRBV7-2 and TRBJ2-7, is GAGVSQSPSNKVTEKGKDVELRCDPISGHTALYWYRQSLGQGLEFLIYFQGNSAPDKSGLPSDRFSAERTGGSVSTLTIQRTQQEDSAVYLCASSTTGEWLGYEQYFGPGTRLTVT.

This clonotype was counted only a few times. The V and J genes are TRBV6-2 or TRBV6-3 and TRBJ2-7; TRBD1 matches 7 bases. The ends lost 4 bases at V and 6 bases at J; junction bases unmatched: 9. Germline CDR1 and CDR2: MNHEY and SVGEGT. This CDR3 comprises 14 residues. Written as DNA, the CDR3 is TGTGCCAGCAGTTCCAGACAGGGATTTGGCGAGCAGTACGTC. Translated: CASSSRQGFGEQYV.

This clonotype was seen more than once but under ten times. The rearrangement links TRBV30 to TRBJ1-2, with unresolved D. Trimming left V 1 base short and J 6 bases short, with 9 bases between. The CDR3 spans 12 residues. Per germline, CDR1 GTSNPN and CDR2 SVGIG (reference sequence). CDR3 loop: CAWSGQRDGYTF. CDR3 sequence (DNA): TGTGCCTGGAGTGGTCAGAGAGATGGCTACACCTTC. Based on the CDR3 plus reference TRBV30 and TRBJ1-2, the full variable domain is SQTIHQWPATLVQPVGSPLSLECTVEGTSNPNLYWYRQAAGRGLQLLFYSVGIGQISSEVPQNLSASRPQDRQFILSSKKLLLSDSGFYLCAWSGQRDGYTFGSGTRLTVV.

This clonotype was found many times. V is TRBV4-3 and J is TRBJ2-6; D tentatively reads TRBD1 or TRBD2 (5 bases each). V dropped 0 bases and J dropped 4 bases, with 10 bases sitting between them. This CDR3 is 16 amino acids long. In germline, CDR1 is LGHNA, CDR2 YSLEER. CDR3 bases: TGCGCCAGCAGCCAAGATTCAGGGACCGGGGCCAACGTCCTGACTTTC. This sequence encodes CASSQDSGTGANVLTF.

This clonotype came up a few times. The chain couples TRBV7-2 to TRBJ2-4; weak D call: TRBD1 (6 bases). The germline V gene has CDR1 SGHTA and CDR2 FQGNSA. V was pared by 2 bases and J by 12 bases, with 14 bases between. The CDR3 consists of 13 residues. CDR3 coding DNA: TGTGCCAGCAGCTTATCTCCGGACAGAACTCAGTACTTC. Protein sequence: CASSLSPDRTQYF.

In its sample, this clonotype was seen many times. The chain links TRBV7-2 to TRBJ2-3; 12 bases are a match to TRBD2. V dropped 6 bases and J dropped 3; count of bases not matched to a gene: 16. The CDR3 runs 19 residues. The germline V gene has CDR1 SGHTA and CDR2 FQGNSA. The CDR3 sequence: CASRRDRVGLAGLTDTQYF. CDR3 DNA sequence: TGTGCCAGCAGACGGGACAGGGTGGGACTAGCGGGTTTAACAGATACGCAGTATTTT.

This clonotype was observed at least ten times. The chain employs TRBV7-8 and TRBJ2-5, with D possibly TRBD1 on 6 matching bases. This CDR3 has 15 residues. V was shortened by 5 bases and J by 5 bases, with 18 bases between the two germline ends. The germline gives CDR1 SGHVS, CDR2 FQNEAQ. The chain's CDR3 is CASSPGVQGEETQYF. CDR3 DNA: TGTGCCAGCAGCCCCGGGGTACAGGGAGAGGAGACCCAGTACTTC.

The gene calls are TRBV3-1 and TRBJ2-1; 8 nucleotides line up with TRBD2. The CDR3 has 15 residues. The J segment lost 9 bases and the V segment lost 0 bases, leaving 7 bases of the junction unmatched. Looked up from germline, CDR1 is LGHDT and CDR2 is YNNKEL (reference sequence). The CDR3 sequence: CASSQETLAASEQFF. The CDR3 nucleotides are TGTGCCAGCAGCCAAGAAACACTAGCGGCCAGTGAGCAGTTCTTC.

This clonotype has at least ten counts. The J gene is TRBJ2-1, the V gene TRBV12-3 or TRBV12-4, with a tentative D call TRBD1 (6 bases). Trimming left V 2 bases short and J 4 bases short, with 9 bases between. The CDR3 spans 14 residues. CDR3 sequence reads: CASSLTGWYNEQFF. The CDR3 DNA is TGTGCCAGCAGTTTAACAGGGTGGTACAATGAGCAGTTCTTC.

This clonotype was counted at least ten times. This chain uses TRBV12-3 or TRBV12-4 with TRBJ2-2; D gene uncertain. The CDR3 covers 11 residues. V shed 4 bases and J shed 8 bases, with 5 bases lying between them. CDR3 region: CASSSEGELFF. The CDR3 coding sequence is TGTGCCAGCAGTTCAGAGGGGGAGCTGTTTTTT.

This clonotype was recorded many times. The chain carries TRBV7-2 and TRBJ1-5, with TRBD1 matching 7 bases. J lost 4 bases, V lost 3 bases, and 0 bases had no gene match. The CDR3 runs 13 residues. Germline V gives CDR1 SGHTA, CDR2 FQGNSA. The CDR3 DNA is TGTGCCAGCAGCTTGACAGGGAATCAGCCCCAGCATTTT. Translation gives CASSLTGNQPQHF.

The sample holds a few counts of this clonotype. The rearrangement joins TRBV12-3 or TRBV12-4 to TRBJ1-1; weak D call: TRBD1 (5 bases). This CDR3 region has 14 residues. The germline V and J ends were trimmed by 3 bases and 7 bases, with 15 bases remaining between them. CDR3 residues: CASSFRGKRDEAFF. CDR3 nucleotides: TGTGCCAGCAGTTTTAGGGGAAAGAGGGATGAAGCTTTCTTT.

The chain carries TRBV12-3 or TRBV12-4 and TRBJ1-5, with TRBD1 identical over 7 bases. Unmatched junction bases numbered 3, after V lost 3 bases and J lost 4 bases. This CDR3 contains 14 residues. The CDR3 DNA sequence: TGTGCCAGCAGTTTGACAGGGCTAAATCAGCCCCAGCATTTT. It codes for CASSLTGLNQPQHF.

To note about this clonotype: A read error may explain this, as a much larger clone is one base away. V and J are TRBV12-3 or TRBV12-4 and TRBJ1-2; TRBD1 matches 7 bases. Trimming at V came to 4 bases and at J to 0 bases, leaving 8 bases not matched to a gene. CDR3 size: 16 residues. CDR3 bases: TGTGCCAGCAGTTCAACAGGGGTAGCGCCTAACTATGGCTACACCTTC. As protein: CASSSTGVAPNYGYTF.

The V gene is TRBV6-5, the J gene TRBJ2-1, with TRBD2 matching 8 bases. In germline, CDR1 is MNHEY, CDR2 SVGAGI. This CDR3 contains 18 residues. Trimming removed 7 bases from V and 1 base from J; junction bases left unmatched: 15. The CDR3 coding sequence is TGTGCCAGCACCCTACGGGGGGGCGGAGTTGGGTCCTACAATGAGCAGTTCTTC. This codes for CASTLRGGGVGSYNEQFF.

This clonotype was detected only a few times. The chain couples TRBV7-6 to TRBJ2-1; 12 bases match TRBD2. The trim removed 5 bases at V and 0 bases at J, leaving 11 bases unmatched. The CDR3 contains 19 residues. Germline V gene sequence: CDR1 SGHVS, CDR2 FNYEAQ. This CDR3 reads CASSPTSGSPISSYNEQFF. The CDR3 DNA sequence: TGTGCCAGCAGCCCGACTAGCGGGAGCCCGATCAGCTCCTACAATGAGCAGTTCTTC.

The CDR3 reads CSASRTDTQYF. In nucleotides, the CDR3 is TGCAGTGCTAGTCGGACAGATACGCAGTATTTT. The V and J genes are TRBV20-1 and TRBJ2-3, with D hard to call. Trimming took off 3 bases at V and 3 bases at J, with 4 bases between the two ends. This CDR3 is built from 11 residues. CDR1 and CDR2 (germline): DFQATT, SNEGSKA (reference sequence).

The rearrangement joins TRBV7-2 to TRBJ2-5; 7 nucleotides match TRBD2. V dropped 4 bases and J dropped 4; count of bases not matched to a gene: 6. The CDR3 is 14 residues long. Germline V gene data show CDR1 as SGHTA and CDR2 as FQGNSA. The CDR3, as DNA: TGTGCCAGCAGCTACCGCGGGGAGGGAGAGACCCAGTACTTC. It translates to CASSYRGEGETQYF.

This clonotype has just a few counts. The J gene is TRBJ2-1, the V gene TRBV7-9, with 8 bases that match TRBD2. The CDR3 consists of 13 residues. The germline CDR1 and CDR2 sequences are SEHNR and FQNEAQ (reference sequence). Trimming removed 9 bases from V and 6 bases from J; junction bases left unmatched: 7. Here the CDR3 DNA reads TGTGCCAGTAGGCGGGAGGAAAGCAATGAGCAGTTCTTC. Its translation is CASRREESNEQFF.

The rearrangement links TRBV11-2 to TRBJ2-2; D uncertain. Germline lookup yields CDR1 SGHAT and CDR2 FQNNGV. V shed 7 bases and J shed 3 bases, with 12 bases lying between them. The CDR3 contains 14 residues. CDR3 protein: CASKNMADTGELFF. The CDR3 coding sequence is TGTGCCAGCAAGAACATGGCAGACACCGGGGAGCTGTTTTTT.

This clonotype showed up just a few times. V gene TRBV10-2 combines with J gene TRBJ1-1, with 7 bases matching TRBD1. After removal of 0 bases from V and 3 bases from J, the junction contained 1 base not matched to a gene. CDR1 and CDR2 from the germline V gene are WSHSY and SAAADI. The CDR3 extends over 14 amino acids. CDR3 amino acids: CASSESGGYTEAFF. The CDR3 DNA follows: TGCGCCAGCAGTGAGTCAGGGGGCTACACTGAAGCTTTCTTT.

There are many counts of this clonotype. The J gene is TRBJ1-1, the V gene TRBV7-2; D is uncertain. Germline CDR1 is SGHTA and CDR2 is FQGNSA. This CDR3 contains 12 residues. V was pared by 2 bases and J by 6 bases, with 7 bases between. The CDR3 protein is CASSLNSPEAFF. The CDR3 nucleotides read TGTGCCAGCAGCTTAAATTCCCCTGAAGCTTTCTTT.

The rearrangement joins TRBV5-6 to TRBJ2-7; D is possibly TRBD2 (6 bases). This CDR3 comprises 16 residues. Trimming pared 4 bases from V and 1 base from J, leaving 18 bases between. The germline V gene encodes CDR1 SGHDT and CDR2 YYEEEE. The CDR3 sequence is CASSLGGLGRSYEQYF. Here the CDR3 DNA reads TGTGCCAGCAGCCTTGGAGGCCTGGGGAGGTCCTACGAGCAGTACTTC. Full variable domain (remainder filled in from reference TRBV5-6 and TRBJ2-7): DAGVTQSPTHLIKTRGQQVTLRCSPKSGHDTVSWYQQALGQGPQFIFQYYEEEERQRGNFPDRFSGHQFPNYSSELNVNALLLGDSALYLCASSLGGLGRSYEQYFGPGTRLTVT.